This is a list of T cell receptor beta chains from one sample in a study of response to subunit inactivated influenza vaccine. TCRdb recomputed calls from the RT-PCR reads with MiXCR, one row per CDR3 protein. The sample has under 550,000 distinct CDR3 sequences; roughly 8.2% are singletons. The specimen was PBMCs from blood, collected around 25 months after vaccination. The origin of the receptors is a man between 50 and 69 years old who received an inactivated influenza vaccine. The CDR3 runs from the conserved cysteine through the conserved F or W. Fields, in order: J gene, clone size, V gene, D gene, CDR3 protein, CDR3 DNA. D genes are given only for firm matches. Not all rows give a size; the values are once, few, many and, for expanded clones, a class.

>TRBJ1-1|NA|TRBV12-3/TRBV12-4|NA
CASSLYRGSAFF
TGTGCCAGCAGTTTATATAGGGGGTCAGCTTTCTTT
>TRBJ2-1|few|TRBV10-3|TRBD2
CAATSGGYNEQFF
TGTGCCGCGACTAGCGGGGGCTACAATGAGCAGTTCTTC
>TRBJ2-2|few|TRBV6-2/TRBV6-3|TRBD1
CASKPGQGISGELFF
TGTGCCAGCAAACCGGGACAGGGGATTTCCGGGGAGCTGTTTTTT
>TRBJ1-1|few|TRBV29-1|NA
CSVGRGMNTEAFF
TGCAGCGTTGGGAGGGGGATGAACACTGAAGCTTTCTTT
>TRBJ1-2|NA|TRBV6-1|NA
CASRRQLDYGYTF
TGTGCCAGCAGGAGACAGCTAGACTATGGCTACACCTTC
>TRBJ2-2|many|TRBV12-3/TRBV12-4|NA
CASRDPGGTTGELFF
TGTGCCAGCAGGGATCCTGGCGGGACGACCGGGGAGCTGTTTTTT
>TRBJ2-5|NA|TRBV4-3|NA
CASSQDIGGGGYQETQYF
TGCGCCAGCAGCCAAGATATCGGGGGAGGGGGGTACCAAGAGACCCAGTACTTC
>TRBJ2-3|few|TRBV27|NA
CASSLFALRAFADTQYF
TGTGCCAGCAGTTTATTTGCGCTTAGGGCTTTCGCAGATACGCAGTATTTT
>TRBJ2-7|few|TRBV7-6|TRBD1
CASSLGGQGNLGGQYF
TGTGCCAGCAGCTTAGGAGGACAGGGCAATCTAGGGGGGCAGTACTTC
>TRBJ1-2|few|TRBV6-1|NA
CASRRDSANYGYTF
TGTGCCAGCAGACGGGACTCCGCTAACTATGGCTACACCTTC
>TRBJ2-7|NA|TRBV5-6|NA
CASSSGLISYEQYF
TGTGCCAGCAGCAGTGGACTTATCTCCTACGAGCAGTACTTC
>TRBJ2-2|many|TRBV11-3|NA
CASSPGTTGELFF
TGTGCCAGCAGCCCCGGGACTACCGGGGAGCTGTTTTTT
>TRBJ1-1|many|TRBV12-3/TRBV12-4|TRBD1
CASGQGARTEAFF
TGTGCCAGCGGCCAGGGGGCGCGGACTGAAGCTTTCTTT
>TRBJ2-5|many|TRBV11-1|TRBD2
CASSQKIRLAGVKETQYF
TGTGCCAGCAGCCAGAAGATTAGACTAGCGGGAGTGAAGGAGACCCAGTACTTC
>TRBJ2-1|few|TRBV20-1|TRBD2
CSASTTVVAGGDEQFF
TGCAGTGCTAGCACTACCGTAGTAGCGGGAGGCGATGAGCAGTTCTTC
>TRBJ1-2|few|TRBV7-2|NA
CASSPEANYGYTF
TGTGCCAGCAGCCCGGAAGCTAACTATGGCTACACCTTC
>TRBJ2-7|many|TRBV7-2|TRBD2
CASSLTSGLYEQYF
TGTGCCAGCAGCTTGACTAGCGGACTCTACGAGCAGTACTTC
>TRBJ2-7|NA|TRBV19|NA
CASSRDTYEQYF
TGTGCCAGTAGTCGGGACACCTACGAGCAGTACTTC
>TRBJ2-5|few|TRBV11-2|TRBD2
CASSILAGELQYF
TGTGCCAGCAGCATACTAGCGGGGGAGCTCCAGTACTTC
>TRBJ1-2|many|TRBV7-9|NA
CASSFEGIYGYTF
TGTGCCAGCAGCTTTGAGGGTATCTATGGCTACACCTTC
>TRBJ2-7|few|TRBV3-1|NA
CASSQGAVSGYEQYF
TGTGCCAGCAGCCAAGGGGCGGTTAGCGGCTACGAGCAGTACTTC
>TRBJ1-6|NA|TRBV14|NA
CASSIGTASSYNSPLHF
TGTGCCAGCAGCATTGGGACCGCGAGCTCCTATAATTCACCCCTCCACTTT
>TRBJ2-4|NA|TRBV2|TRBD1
CASSTGGEGNIQYF
TGTGCCAGCAGTACAGGGGGCGAGGGAAACATTCAGTACTTC